Given below is one T cell receptor (beta chain) in context. Its antigen is as yet unknown. The data belong to a study of T cell responses to AZD1222 COVID-19 vaccine. Overall study results and limits: Females outnumbered males among donors, who were mostly white British; clonal diversity was possibly underestimated. The study identified only six AZD1222 recipients as seropositive at baseline.

V dropped 5 bases and J dropped 2 bases, with 18 bases sitting between them. The CDR3 is 17 amino acids. Germline-derived CDR1 and CDR2 are MNHEY and SVGEGT. Generated by immunoSEQ multiplex PCR, the TCRdb table keeps only in-frame clones and is missing some. The sample includes about 150,000 clones, 90% of them seen just once. J is TRBJ2-2 and V is TRBV6-2 or TRBV6-3, with D possibly TRBD2 on 7 matching bases. The receptor comes from an adult in good health. The input for sequencing was peripheral blood, taken on day 0 of AZD1222 vaccination. For the CDR3, the DNA is TGTGCCAGCAGTAAGCTATCGGGGGGCTTAAACACCGGGGAGCTGTTTTTT. It encodes CASSKLSGGLNTGELFF.